This T cell receptor beta chain appears in the sequencing data of a study of a mutant IDH1 vaccine in newly diagnosed glioma. Turning to the study itself: Patients were given eight vaccinations, scheduled in weeks 1, 3, 5, 7, 11, 15, 19 and 23.

Method: immunoSEQ multiplex PCR; TCRdb's copy keeps in-frame clones and lacks some. The data show approximately 32,000 clones, 45% to 70% seen once. Trimming took 6 bases from V and 0 from J; bases not matched to a gene: 10. The CDR3 consists of 18 residues. Germline values: CDR1 MGHRA, CDR2 YSYEKL. On this clone itself: Its specificity is not known.

The time point denotes: week 5, during vaccination. The content of each vaccine dose was 300 ug of mutant IDH1 20-mer peptide, and topical imiquimod accompanied it. The sample was PBMCs, taken from a glioma patient whose treatment included an IDH1 peptide vaccine. This clonotype was obtained from a woman younger than 35 with glioma. The chain uses TRBV4-1 and TRBJ2-2, with TRBD2 identical over 10 bases. The CDR3 region has the DNA TGCGCCAGCAGATCGGCTAGCGGGGGAAGCGCGAACACCGGGGAGCTGTTTTTT. Its translation is CASRSASGGSANTGELFF.